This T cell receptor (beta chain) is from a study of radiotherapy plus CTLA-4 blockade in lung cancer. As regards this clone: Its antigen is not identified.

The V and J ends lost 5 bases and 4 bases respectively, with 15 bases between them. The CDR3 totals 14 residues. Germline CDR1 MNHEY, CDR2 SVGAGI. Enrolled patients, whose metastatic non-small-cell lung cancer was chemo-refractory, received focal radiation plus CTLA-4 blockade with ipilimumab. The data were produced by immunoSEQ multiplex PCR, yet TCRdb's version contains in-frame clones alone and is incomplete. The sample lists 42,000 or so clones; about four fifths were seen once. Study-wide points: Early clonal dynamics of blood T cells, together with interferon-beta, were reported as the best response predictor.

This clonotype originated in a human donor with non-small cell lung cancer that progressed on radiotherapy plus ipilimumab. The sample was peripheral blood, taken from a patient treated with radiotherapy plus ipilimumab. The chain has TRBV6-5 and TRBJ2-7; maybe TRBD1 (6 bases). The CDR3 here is CASSPLGGFYEQYF. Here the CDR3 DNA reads TGTGCCAGCAGTCCCCTAGGGGGATTTTACGAGCAGTACTTC.